This T cell receptor beta chain was identified in a study of shared clonotypes between healthy human individuals. The sample holds one count of this clone. CDR3 length: 17 residues. Germline V gene sequence: CDR1 SGDLS, CDR2 YYNGEE. V lost 1 base, J lost 3 bases, and 19 bases lay in between. The repertoire was sequenced with immunoSEQ multiplex PCR; TCRdb's copy has only in-frame clones and lacks some. The table lists millions of clones, roughly 94% of them singletons. This clonotype originated in a young man in good health. Sequenced input: naive CD4+ T cells sorted from blood. Subset here: CD45RA+ positively selected. V and J are TRBV9 and TRBJ2-5; TRBD1 might be the D (6 bases). CDR3 DNA: TGTGCCAGCAGCGTAATCGATGCAAGAACAGGGAAAGAGACCCAGTACTTC. Its translation: CASSVIDARTGKETQYF.